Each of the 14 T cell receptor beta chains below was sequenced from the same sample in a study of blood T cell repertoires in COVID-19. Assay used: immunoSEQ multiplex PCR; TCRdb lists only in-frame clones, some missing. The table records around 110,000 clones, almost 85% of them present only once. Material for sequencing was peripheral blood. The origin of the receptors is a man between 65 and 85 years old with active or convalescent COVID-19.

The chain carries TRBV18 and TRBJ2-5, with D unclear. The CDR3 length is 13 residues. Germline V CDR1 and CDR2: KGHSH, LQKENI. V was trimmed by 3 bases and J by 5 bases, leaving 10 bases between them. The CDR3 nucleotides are TGTGCCAGCTCACCTTGGGCTGGGGAGACCCAGTACTTC. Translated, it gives CASSPWAGETQYF.

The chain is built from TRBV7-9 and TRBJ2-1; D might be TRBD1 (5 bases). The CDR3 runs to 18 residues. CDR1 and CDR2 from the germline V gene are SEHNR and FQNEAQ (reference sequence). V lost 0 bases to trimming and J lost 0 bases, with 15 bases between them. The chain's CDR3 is CASSLAGLGELSYNEQFF. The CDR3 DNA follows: TGTGCCAGCAGCTTAGCGGGTCTAGGGGAACTCTCCTACAATGAGCAGTTCTTC.

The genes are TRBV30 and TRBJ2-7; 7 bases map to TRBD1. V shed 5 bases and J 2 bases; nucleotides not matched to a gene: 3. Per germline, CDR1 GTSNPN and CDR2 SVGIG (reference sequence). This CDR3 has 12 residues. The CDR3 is CAWEGQTYEQYF. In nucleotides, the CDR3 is TGTGCCTGGGAGGGACAGACCTACGAGCAGTACTTC. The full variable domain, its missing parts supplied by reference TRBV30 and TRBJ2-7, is SQTIHQWPATLVQPVGSPLSLECTVEGTSNPNLYWYRQAAGRGLQLLFYSVGIGQISSEVPQNLSASRPQDRQFILSSKKLLLSDSGFYLCAWEGQTYEQYFGPGTRLTVT.

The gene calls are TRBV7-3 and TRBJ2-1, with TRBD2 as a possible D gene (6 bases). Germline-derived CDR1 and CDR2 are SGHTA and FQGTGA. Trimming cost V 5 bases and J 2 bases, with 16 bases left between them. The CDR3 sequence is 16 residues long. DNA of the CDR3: TGTGCCAGCAGCCCAGTGGCGGGAATGACCTACAATGAGCAGTTCTTC. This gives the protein CASSPVAGMTYNEQFF.

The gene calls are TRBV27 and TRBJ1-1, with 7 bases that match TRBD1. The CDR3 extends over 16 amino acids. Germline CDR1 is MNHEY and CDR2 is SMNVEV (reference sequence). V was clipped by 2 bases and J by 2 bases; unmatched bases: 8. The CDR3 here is CASSLTRGQINTEAFF. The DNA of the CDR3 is TGTGCCAGCAGTTTAACTCGGGGACAGATTAACACTGAAGCTTTCTTT.

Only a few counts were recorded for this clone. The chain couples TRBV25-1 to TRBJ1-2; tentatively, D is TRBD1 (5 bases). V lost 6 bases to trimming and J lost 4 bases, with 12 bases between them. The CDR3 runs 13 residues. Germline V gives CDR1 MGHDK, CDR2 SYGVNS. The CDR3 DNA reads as TGTGCCAGCAGGTCACCAGGGTCCTATGGCTACACCTTC. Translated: CASRSPGSYGYTF.

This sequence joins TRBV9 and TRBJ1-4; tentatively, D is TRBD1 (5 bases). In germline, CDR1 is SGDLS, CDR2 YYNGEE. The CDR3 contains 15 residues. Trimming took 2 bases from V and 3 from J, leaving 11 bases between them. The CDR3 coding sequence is TGTGCCAGCAGCGTCGACAGAGGATCTAATGAAAAACTGTTTTTT. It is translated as CASSVDRGSNEKLFF. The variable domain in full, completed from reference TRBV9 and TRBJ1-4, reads DSGVTQTPKHLITATGQRVTLRCSPRSGDLSVYWYQQSLDQGLQFLIQYYNGEERAKGNILERFSAQQFPDLHSELNLSSLELGDSALYFCASSVDRGSNEKLFFGSGTQLSVL.

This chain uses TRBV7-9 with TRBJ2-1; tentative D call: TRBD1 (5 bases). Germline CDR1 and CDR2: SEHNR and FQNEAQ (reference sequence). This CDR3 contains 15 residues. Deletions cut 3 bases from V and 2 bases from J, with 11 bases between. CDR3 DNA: TGTGCCAGCAGCTTTAGACAGTTGGCCTACAATGAGCAGTTCTTC. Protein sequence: CASSFRQLAYNEQFF.

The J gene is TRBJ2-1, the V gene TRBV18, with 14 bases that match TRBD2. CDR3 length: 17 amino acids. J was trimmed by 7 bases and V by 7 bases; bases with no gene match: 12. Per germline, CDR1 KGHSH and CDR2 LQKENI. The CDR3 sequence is CASLTGTSGRVGNEQFF. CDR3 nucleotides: TGTGCCAGCTTAACCGGGACTAGCGGGAGAGTTGGGAATGAGCAGTTCTTC. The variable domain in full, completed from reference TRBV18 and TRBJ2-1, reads NAGVMQNPRHLVRRRGQEARLRCSPMKGHSHVYWYRQLPEEGLKFMVYLQKENIIDESGMPKERFSAEFPKEGPSILRIQQVVRGDSAAYFCASLTGTSGRVGNEQFFGPGTRLTVL.

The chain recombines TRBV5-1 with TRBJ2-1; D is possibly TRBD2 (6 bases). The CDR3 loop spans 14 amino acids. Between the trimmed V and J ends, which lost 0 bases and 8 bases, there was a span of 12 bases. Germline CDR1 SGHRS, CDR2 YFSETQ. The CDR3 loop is CASSLGLGTDEQFF. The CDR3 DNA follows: TGCGCCAGCAGCTTGGGACTAGGAACCGATGAGCAGTTCTTC.

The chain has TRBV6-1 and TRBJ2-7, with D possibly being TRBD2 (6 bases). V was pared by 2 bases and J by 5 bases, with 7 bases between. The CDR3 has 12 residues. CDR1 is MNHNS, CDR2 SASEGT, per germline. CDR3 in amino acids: CASSEWRDEQYF. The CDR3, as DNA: TGTGCCAGCAGTGAATGGAGGGACGAGCAGTACTTC.

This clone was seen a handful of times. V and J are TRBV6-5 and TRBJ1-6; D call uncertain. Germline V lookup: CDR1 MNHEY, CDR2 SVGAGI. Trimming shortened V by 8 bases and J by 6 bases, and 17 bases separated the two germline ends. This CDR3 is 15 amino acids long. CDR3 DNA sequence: TGTGCCAGCTGCGCTTTTTTGGGCCTTAATTCACCCCTCCACTTT. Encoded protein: CASCAFLGLNSPLHF.

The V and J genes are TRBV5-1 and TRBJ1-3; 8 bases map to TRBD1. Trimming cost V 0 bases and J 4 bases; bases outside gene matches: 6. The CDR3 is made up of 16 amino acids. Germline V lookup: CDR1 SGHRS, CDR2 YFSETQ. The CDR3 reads CASSLGQGAGGNTIYF. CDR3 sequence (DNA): TGCGCCAGCAGCTTGGGGCAGGGGGCCGGCGGAAACACCATATATTTT.

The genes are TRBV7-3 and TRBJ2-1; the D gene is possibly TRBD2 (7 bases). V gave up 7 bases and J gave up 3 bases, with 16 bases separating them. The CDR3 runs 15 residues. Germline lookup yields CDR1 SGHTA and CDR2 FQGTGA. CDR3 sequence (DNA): TGTGCCAGCACCCTAGGGGGGGGTGGCTACAATGAGCAGTTCTTC. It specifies CASTLGGGGYNEQFF.